This T cell receptor beta chain was sequenced in a study of identifying expanded T cells in peripheral blood. Whole-study findings and limits: Over around two and four weeks, about 16 and 20 clones changed, versus around 1.3 between replicates. Across healthy donors, higher total template counts meant significantly greater approximately two-week count variance.

Assay: immunoSEQ multiplex PCR; the TCRdb copy retains only in-frame clones and omits some. The sample has fewer than 85,000 clones; 89% are singletons. On this clone: Its specificity is not known.

Collection occurred without any documented infections or immune events in donors. The CDR3 totals 13 residues. Losses at the gene ends were 5 bases for V and 5 bases for J; bases not matched to a gene: 9. Germline-derived CDR1 and CDR2 are GTSNPN and SVGIG (reference sequence). The sequence was obtained from a person aged 18 to 75 in good health. The V and J genes are TRBV30 and TRBJ2-7; 7 bases are shared with TRBD1. Sequencing input: blood. CDR3 sequence: CAWAQTGDHEQYF. For the CDR3, the DNA is TGTGCCTGGGCCCAAACAGGGGACCACGAGCAGTACTTC.